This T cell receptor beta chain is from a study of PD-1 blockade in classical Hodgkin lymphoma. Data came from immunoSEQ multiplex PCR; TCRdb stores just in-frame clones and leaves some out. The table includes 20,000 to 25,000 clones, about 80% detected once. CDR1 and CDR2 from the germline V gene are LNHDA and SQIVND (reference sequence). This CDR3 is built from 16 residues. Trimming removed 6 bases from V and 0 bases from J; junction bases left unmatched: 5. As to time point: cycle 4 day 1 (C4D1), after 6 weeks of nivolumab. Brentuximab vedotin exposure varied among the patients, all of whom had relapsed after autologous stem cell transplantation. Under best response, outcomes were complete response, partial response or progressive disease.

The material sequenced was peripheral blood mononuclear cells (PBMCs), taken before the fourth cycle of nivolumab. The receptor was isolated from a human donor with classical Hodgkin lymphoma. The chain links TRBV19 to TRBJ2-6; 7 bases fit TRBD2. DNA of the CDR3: TGTGCCAGTAGGGCGACGGGGGGCTCTGGGGCCAACGTCCTGACTTTC. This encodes CASRATGGSGANVLTF.